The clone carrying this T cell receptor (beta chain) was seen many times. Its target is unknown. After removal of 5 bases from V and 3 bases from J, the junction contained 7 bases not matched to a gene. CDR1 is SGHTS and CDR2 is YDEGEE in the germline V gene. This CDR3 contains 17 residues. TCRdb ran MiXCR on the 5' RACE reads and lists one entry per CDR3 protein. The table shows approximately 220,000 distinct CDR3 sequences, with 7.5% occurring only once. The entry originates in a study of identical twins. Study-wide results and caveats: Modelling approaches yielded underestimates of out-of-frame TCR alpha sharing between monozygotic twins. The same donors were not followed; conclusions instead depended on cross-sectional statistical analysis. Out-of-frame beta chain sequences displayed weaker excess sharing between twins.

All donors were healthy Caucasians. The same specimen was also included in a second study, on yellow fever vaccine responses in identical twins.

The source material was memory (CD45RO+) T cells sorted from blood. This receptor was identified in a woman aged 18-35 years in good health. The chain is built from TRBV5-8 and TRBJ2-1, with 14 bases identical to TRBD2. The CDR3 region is CASSLAGTSGGYNEQFF. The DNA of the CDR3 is TGTGCCAGCAGTCTAGCTGGGACTAGCGGGGGCTACAATGAGCAGTTCTTC.